This T cell receptor (beta chain) is from a study of low-dose radiotherapy and immunotherapy resistance in tumors. The overall study: A dose of 0.5 Gy per fraction was delivered to Cohort 1 every 2 weeks, for a total of 6.5 Gy.

TRAV- and TRBV-specific primers primed first-strand cDNA, covering alpha and beta chains. Using a constant-region primer together with a V-primer adapter, TCRs were subjected to 20 PCR cycles of amplification. A single record per CDR3 protein comes from TCRdb applying MiXCR to the reads. The sample consists of approximately 90,000 distinct CDR3 sequences, around 17% of them appearing once. Time point given: before trial treatment. In this sample, this clonotype turned up many times. The clonotype originates from a male donor with prostate cancer. The sequencing used PBMCs, collected before treatment.

The CDR3 DNA is TGTGCCAGCAGCCAGGGCTACTATGGCTACACCTTC. Translation: CASSQGYYGYTF. The V and J genes are TRBV6-5 and TRBJ1-2; TRBD1 is a possible D gene (5 bases). CDR1 is MNHEY, CDR2 SVGAGI, per germline. Trimming pared 6 bases from V and 3 bases from J, leaving 8 bases between. This CDR3 spans 12 amino acids.